These 17 T cell receptor beta chains were sequenced from one sample in a study of control samples from healthy donors and cancer patients. Clones were read by immunoSEQ multiplex PCR, and TCRdb kept only the in-frame ones, dropping some. The sample gives 150,000 to 200,000 clones, roughly 88% of which show up once; approximately 1.7% is in the top ten. The sequenced material came from blood. These receptors came from a man between 18 and 29 years old in good health.

The chain links TRBV30 to TRBJ2-7; unclear D gene. V was clipped by 0 bases and J by 0 bases, with 3 bases between them. The CDR3 runs 12 residues. The V gene's germline CDR1 is GTSNPN and CDR2 SVGIG (reference sequence). CDR3 region: CAWSVFSYEQYF. As DNA, the CDR3 is TGTGCCTGGAGTGTCTTCTCCTACGAGCAGTACTTC. Looking up the rest from reference TRBV30 and TRBJ2-7 gives the full variable domain: SQTIHQWPATLVQPVGSPLSLECTVEGTSNPNLYWYRQAAGRGLQLLFYSVGIGQISSEVPQNLSASRPQDRQFILSSKKLLLSDSGFYLCAWSVFSYEQYFGPGTRLTVT.

The gene calls are TRBV29-1 and TRBJ1-2; TRBD1 matches 7 bases. There are 13 residues in the CDR3. Germline trimming cut 3 bases from V and 3 bases from J; bases unmatched to any gene: 4. Germline CDR1 and CDR2: SQVTM and ANQGSEA. CDR3 nucleotide sequence: TGCAGCGTTGATAGGGGGCGCGACTATGGCTACACCTTC. Translated: CSVDRGRDYGYTF.

V is TRBV29-1 and J is TRBJ2-4; D is unresolved. CDR3 size: 12 residues. V was pared by 4 bases and J by 0 bases, with 4 bases between. From germline, CDR1 is SQVTM and CDR2 ANQGSEA. CDR3 region: CSVGGAKNIQYF. The CDR3 DNA reads as TGCAGCGTTGGCGGAGCCAAAAACATTCAGTACTTC. The full variable domain, in which reference TRBV29-1 and TRBJ2-4 provide the parts outside the CDR3, is SAVISQKPSRDICQRGTSLTIQCQVDSQVTMMFWYRQQPGQSLTLIATANQGSEATYESGFVIDKFPISRPNLTFSTLTVSNMSPEDSSIYLCSVGGAKNIQYFGAGTRLSVL.

V is TRBV10-3 and J is TRBJ2-3; D not certain. Trimming shortened V by 3 bases and J by 6 bases, and 4 bases separated the two germline ends. Germline CDR1 reads ENHRY; CDR2 reads SYGVKD. The CDR3 sequence is 11 residues long. The CDR3 protein is CAISDVDTQYF. CDR3 DNA sequence: TGTGCCATCAGTGACGTGGATACGCAGTATTTT.

This chain connects TRBV10-3 to TRBJ2-2; D possibly uses TRBD1 or TRBD2 (5 bases each). The CDR3 consists of 15 residues. CDR1 is ENHRY and CDR2 is SYGVKD in the germline V gene. V lost 7 bases and J 2 bases, leaving 14 bases between the germline ends. CDR3 sequence (DNA): TGTGCCATCACCGAGGGGTCAGGAAACACCGGGGAGCTGTTTTTT. It translates to CAITEGSGNTGELFF.

The chain is built from TRBV6-5 and TRBJ2-7; D may match TRBD1 or TRBD2 (6 bases each). The ends were cut back, 2 bases at V and 2 bases at J, with 10 bases in the middle. Germline V gene lookup returns CDR1 MNHEY and CDR2 SVGAGI. The CDR3 has 14 amino acids. CDR3: CASSYGGGTYEQYF. The CDR3 DNA sequence: TGTGCCAGCAGTTACGGAGGGGGGACCTACGAGCAGTACTTC.

The chain uses TRBV6-2 or TRBV6-3 and TRBJ1-5, with 7 bases aligning to TRBD1. The J segment lost 7 bases and the V segment lost 2 bases, leaving 8 bases of the junction unmatched. Germline values: CDR1 MNHEY, CDR2 SVGEGT. The CDR3 is 15 residues long. The CDR3, as DNA: TGTGCCAGCAGTTACCCATCAGGGGGAATCCAGCCCCAGCATTTT. Encoded protein: CASSYPSGGIQPQHF.

As concerns this clone: This CDR3 is also generated by other DNA sequences in the sample. The V gene is TRBV4-3, the J gene TRBJ1-2, with 8 positions matching TRBD1. The CDR3 is made up of 14 amino acids. With V trimmed by 3 bases and J by 4 bases, 4 bases remained unmatched. CDR1 LGHNA and CDR2 YSLEER come from the germline V gene. CDR3 nucleotide sequence: TGCGCCAGCAGCCAGGGGACAGGACCCTATGGCTACACCTTC. Translated, it gives CASSQGTGPYGYTF.

This chain joins TRBV2 and TRBJ1-4; no clear D. Trimming stripped 1 base from V and 7 bases from J, with 4 bases between. The germline V gene encodes CDR1 SNHLY and CDR2 FYNNEI. The CDR3 covers 12 residues. CDR3 in amino acids: CASSEVREKLFF. In nucleotides, the CDR3 is TGTGCCAGCAGTGAAGTTCGTGAAAAACTGTTTTTT.

The V and J genes are TRBV4-2 and TRBJ1-3; no firm D call. The CDR3 runs to 19 residues. V dropped 4 bases and J dropped 0 bases, with 22 bases sitting between them. CDR1 LGHNA and CDR2 YNFKEQ come from the germline V gene. CDR3 DNA: TGTGCCAGCAGCCTCGCTAGGAGCCTCAGCCCAAACTCTGGAAACACCATATATTTT. Translating gives CASSLARSLSPNSGNTIYF.

The chain recombines TRBV3-1 (or the pseudogene TRBV3-2) with TRBJ2-5; 7 positions agree with TRBD2. V gave up 4 bases and J gave up 6 bases; unmatched junction bases: 17. Germline CDR1 is LGHDT and CDR2 is YNNKEL (reference sequence). The CDR3 covers 17 residues. CDR3 DNA: TGTGCCAGCAGCCCAGCAATCCATAGTTGGCGGGAGCAGACCCAGTACTTC. Protein product: CASSPAIHSWREQTQYF.

The V gene is TRBV7-2, the J gene TRBJ2-7, with 7 bases matching TRBD2. V dropped 6 bases and J dropped 5; count of bases not matched to a gene: 10. The germline gives CDR1 SGHTA, CDR2 FQGNSA. This CDR3 region has 14 residues. The CDR3 here is CASSPVGGADEQYF. DNA for the CDR3: TGTGCCAGCAGTCCTGTGGGAGGGGCTGACGAGCAGTACTTC.

The rearrangement joins TRBV7-6 to TRBJ1-1; the D gene is possibly TRBD1 (5 bases). Germline values: CDR1 SGHVS, CDR2 FNYEAQ. This CDR3 has 15 residues. V lost 5 bases, J lost 8 bases, and 21 bases lay in between. CDR3 loop: CASSLPEGQIWEAFF. The CDR3 nucleotides read TGTGCCAGCAGCCTCCCTGAGGGGCAGATATGGGAAGCTTTCTTT.

The rearrangement joins TRBV30 to TRBJ2-7; 9 bases agree with TRBD1. In germline, CDR1 is GTSNPN, CDR2 SVGIG (reference sequence). CDR3 length equals 13 residues. J was trimmed by 4 bases and V by 6 bases; bases with no gene match: 7. The CDR3 DNA reads TGTGCCTGCCTAGGGACAGGGAGTTACGAGCAGTACTTC. It is translated as CACLGTGSYEQYF.

The sample holds a few counts of this clone. This rearrangement joins TRBV5-4 to TRBJ1-2; D unclear. V lost 1 base and J 3 bases, leaving 13 bases between the germline ends. CDR1 SGHNT and CDR2 YYREEE come from the germline V gene (reference sequence). The CDR3 contains 15 residues. In nucleotides, the CDR3 is TGTGCCAGCAGCTTGCGGTTAGGGAGGGACTATGGCTACACCTTC. Translation: CASSLRLGRDYGYTF.

The chain employs TRBV4-1 and TRBJ2-7; D tentatively reads TRBD1 or TRBD2 (6 bases each). The CDR3 runs 14 residues. Germline-derived CDR1 and CDR2 are MGHRA and YSYEKL. Trimming left V 1 base short and J 4 bases short, with 11 bases between. The CDR3 DNA sequence: TGCGCCAGCAGCCAAGTGGGGGGCGGGTACGAGCAGTACTTC. Its translation is CASSQVGGGYEQYF.

The gene calls are TRBV3-1 (or the pseudogene TRBV3-2) and TRBJ2-5; D tentatively reads TRBD1 or TRBD2 (5 bases each). CDR1 LGHDT and CDR2 YNNKEL come from the germline V gene (reference sequence). The ends were cut back, 8 bases at V and 2 bases at J, with 21 bases in the middle. The CDR3 runs to 16 residues. The CDR3 DNA follows: TGTGCCAGCTCCAGGGAGCCGAGACGGACTCAAGAGACCCAGTACTTC. Protein: CASSREPRRTQETQYF.